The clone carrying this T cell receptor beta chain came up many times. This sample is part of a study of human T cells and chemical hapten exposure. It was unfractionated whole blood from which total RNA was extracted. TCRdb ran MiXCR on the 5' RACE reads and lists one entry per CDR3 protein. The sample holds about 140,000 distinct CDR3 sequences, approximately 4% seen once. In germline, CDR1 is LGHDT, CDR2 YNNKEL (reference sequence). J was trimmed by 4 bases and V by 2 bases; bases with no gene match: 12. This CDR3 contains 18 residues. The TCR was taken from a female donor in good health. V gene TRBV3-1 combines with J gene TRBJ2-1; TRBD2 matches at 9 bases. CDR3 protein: CASSQSRGGGAGYNEQFF. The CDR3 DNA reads TGTGCCAGCAGCCAATCCCGGGGCGGGGGGGCTGGTTACAATGAGCAGTTCTTC.